This TCR beta chain appears in the sequencing data of a study of CD4 and CD8 cells across lung adenocarcinoma regions. The patients had localized lung adenocarcinoma, a non-small cell subtype. TCRdb reprocessed the PCR reads with MiXCR, giving one entry per CDR3 protein. The data show about 20,000 distinct CDR3 sequences, around 53% seen once. From germline, CDR1 is MNHNS and CDR2 SASEGT. CDR3 length: 14 residues. The receptor was isolated from a female donor with lung adenocarcinoma. The CD4 and CD8 labels of this study may be unreliable. Source material: CD8+ T cells from the center of a lung tumor. The rearrangement links TRBV6-1 to TRBJ2-5; TRBD1 agrees at 10 bases. The J call may be incorrect, as the DNA end agrees better with TRBJ2-7. DNA for the CDR3: TGTGCCAGCAACGGACAGGGGGGGGCTCGCGAGCAGTACTTC. Encoded protein: CASNGQGGAREQYF.